The sequence of this T cell receptor beta chain was determined in a study of T cells after yellow fever vaccination. Findings of the study overall: A large majority of primary-vaccination clones showed up again after the booster (around 96% CD4, 88% CD8). One caveat is that FACS-sorted repertoires could contain abundant clonotypes contaminating from the bulk population. CD4 and CD8 compartments shared a small share of clonotypes.

This clonotype appeared many times. Its antigen is unknown. UMIs were added to TCR cDNA along with a universal primer site when it was made by 5'RACE template switching. TCRdb itself ran the 5' RACE reads through MiXCR, one entry per CDR3 protein. The sample includes a few hundred thousand distinct CDR3 sequences, over 3% of them seen just once. Germline V lookup: CDR1 SGHRS, CDR2 YFSETQ. This CDR3 has 16 residues. V lost 4 bases to trimming and J lost 2 bases, with 17 bases between them. The source is a man aged 18 to 30 who received the YFV17D yellow fever vaccine. J is TRBJ2-3 and V is TRBV5-1; D gene uncertain. The sequencing used PBMCs, collected 15 days after the yellow fever booster vaccination. The CDR3 DNA sequence: TGCGCCAGCAGCAGCACGAGGACGGCACTCACAGATACGCAGTATTTT. Its translation is CASSSTRTALTDTQYF.